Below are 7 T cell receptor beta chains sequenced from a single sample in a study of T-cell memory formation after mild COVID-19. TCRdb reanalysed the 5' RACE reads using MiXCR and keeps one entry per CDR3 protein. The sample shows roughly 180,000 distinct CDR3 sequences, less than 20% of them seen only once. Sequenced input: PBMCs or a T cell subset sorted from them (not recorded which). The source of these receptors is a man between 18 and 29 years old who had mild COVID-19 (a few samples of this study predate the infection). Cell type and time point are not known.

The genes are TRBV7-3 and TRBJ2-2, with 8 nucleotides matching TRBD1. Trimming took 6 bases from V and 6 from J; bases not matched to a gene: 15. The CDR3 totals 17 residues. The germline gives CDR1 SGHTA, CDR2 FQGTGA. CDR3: CASSLQGASDRSGELFF. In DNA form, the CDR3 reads TGTGCCAGCAGTCTCCAGGGGGCTAGCGACCGGTCCGGGGAGCTGTTTTTT.

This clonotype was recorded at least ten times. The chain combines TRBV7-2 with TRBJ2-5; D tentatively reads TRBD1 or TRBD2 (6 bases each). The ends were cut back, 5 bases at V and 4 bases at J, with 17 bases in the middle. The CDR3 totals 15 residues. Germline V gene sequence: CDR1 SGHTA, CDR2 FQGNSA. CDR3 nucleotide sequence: TGTGCCAGCAGCCCGACAGGAGGGTTGTCAGAGACCCAGTACTTC. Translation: CASSPTGGLSETQYF.

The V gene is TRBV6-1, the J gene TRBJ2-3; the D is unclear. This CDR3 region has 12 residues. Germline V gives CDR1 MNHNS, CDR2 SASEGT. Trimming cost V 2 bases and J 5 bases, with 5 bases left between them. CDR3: CASSELIDTQYF. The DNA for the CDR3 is TGTGCCAGCAGTGAACTCATAGATACGCAGTATTTT.

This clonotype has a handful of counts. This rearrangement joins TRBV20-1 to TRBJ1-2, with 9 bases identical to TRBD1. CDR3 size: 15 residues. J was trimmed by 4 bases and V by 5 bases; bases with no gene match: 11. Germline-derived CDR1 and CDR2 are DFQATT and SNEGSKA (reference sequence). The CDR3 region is CSASPRGQGVYGYTF. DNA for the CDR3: TGCAGTGCTTCCCCGAGGGGACAGGGTGTCTATGGCTACACCTTC.

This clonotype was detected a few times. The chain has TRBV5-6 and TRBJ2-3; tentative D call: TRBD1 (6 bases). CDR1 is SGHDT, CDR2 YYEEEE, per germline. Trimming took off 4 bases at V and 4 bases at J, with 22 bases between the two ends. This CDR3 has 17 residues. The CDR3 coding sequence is TGTGCCAGCAGCCCCCGGGACACCCTGCTCGGGGCAGATACGCAGTATTTT. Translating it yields CASSPRDTLLGADTQYF.

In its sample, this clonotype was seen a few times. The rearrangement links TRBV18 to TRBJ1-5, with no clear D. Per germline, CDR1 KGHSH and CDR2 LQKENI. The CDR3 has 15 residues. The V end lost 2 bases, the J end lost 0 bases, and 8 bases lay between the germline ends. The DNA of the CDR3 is TGTGCCAGCTCACCAAATCAGGATAGCAATCAGCCCCAGCATTTT. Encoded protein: CASSPNQDSNQPQHF.

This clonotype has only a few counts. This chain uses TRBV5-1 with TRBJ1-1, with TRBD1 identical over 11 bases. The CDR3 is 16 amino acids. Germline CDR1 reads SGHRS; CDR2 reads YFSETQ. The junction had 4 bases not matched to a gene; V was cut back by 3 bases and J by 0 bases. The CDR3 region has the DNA TGCGCCAGCAGCTCCGGACAGGGGGCCATGAACACTGAAGCTTTCTTT. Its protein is CASSSGQGAMNTEAFF.